This is a list of T cell receptor beta chains from one sample in a study of blood T cell repertoires in COVID-19. Profiled with immunoSEQ multiplex PCR; TCRdb holds only in-frame clones, not every one. Of under 300,000 clones listed, around 84% were seen once; the top ten hold around 2.4%. What was sequenced was peripheral blood. The receptors shown here come from a man in his forties or fifties who had recovered from COVID-19. Both conserved end residues are part of each CDR3. The order of the fields is clone size, V gene, J gene, D gene, CDR3 protein, CDR3 DNA. A D gene is named only where the DNA matches it firmly. Clone size is stated in some rows and not others, as once, few, many or a class when expanded.

NA	TRBV7-9	TRBJ2-1	NA	CASSLAGKGSYNEQFF	TGTGCCAGCAGCTTAGCGGGGAAGGGGTCCTACAATGAGCAGTTCTTC
NA	TRBV29-1	TRBJ1-6	NA	CSVEEEGRPSSYNSPLHF	TGCAGCGTTGAAGAGGAGGGACGCCCTAGCTCCTATAATTCACCCCTCCACTTT
NA	TRBV11-2	TRBJ1-1	NA	CASSLSGQTNTEAFF	TGTGCCAGCAGCTTAAGCGGACAGACGAACACTGAAGCTTTCTTT
NA	TRBV6-1	TRBJ1-5	NA	CASSESRGNNQPQHF	TGTGCCAGCAGTGAAAGCAGGGGAAACAATCAGCCCCAGCATTTT
NA	TRBV29-1	TRBJ1-3	TRBD1	CSGHDRGAPQYF	TGCAGCGGACACGACAGGGGAGCCCCCCAATATTTT
NA	TRBV7-2	TRBJ1-2	TRBD1	CASSSQTGIYGYTF	TGTGCCAGCAGCTCCCAGACAGGGATTTATGGCTACACCTTC
NA	TRBV5-1	TRBJ2-6	TRBD1	CASSRGQGNSGANVLTF	TGCGCCAGCAGCCGCGGACAGGGGAACTCTGGGGCCAACGTCCTGACTTTC
once	TRBV5-1	TRBJ1-1	NA	CASSLVGSRGRTEAFF	TGCGCCAGCAGCTTGGTGGGAAGTAGGGGAAGAACTGAAGCTTTCTTT
NA	TRBV28	TRBJ2-4	TRBD1	CASRPGRGQAKNIQYF	TGTGCCAGCAGGCCAGGCAGGGGGCAGGCCAAAAACATTCAGTACTTC
once	TRBV7-9	TRBJ1-5	TRBD1	CASSGPGQGGYQPQHF	TGTGCCAGCAGCGGCCCGGGACAGGGAGGGTATCAGCCCCAGCATTTT
NA	TRBV28	TRBJ2-2	TRBD2	CASTHPGGAAGELFF	TGTGCCAGCACCCACCCCGGGGGGGCGGCCGGGGAGCTGTTTTTT
NA	TRBV5-1	TRBJ2-1	TRBD2	CASSLAPGLANNEQFF	TGCGCCAGCAGCTTGGCCCCGGGACTAGCGAACAATGAGCAGTTCTTC
NA	TRBV7-6	TRBJ2-1	TRBD2	CASSLGGGTSGFNEQFF	TGTGCCAGCAGCTTAGGGGGGGGGACTAGCGGCTTCAATGAGCAGTTCTTC
NA	TRBV7-2	TRBJ2-7	TRBD1	CASSWTGQAYEQYF	TGTGCCAGCAGCTGGACAGGACAAGCCTACGAGCAGTACTTC
NA	TRBV9	TRBJ2-7	NA	CASSVAADSSYEQYF	TGTGCCAGCAGCGTAGCGGCGGATTCCTCCTACGAGCAGTACTTC
once	TRBV5-1	TRBJ2-7	TRBD2	CASTDLAGGSYEQYF	TGCGCCAGCACCGATCTAGCGGGGGGATCCTACGAGCAGTACTTC
NA	TRBV5-4	TRBJ1-1	NA	CAILTRGGSNTEAFF	TGTGCAATCCTTACCCGGGGGGGTTCCAACACTGAAGCTTTCTTT
NA	TRBV6-5	TRBJ2-5	NA	CASSQSALRETQYF	TGTGCCAGCAGTCAGAGCGCCCTCCGAGAGACCCAGTACTTC
NA	TRBV6-1	TRBJ1-1	TRBD1	CASSETLTGYTEAFF	TGTGCCAGCAGTGAGACTTTGACAGGGTACACTGAAGCTTTCTTT
NA	TRBV4-1	TRBJ1-5	NA	CASSQRQSNQPQHF	TGCGCCAGCAGCCAACGACAGAGCAATCAGCCCCAGCATTTT
NA	TRBV3-1/TRBV3-2	TRBJ2-1	NA	CASSSREIEFF	TGTGCCAGCAGCAGCCGGGAGATAGAGTTCTTC
NA	TRBV6-5	TRBJ1-5	NA	CASSIRGWSNQPQHF	TGTGCCAGCAGTATCAGGGGTTGGAGCAATCAGCCCCAGCATTTT
NA	TRBV5-6	TRBJ1-5	TRBD1	CASSAGQGNSNQPQHF	TGTGCCAGCAGCGCAGGACAGGGTAATAGCAATCAGCCCCAGCATTTT
few	TRBV11-3	TRBJ2-1	TRBD2	CASSLGGTSGRARNEQFF	TGTGCCAGCAGCTTAGGAGGGACTAGCGGGAGGGCCAGGAATGAGCAGTTCTTC
NA	TRBV5-4	TRBJ2-7	TRBD2	CASSLTSGYEQYF	TGTGCCAGCAGCTTGACTAGCGGCTACGAGCAGTACTTC
NA	TRBV7-2	TRBJ2-7	TRBD1	CASSLLGTAYEQYF	TGTGCCAGCAGCCTCTTGGGGACAGCCTACGAGCAGTACTTC
few	TRBV5-6	TRBJ2-7	NA	CATAPDKYF	TGTGCCACCGCCCCCGACAAGTACTTC
NA	TRBV2	TRBJ2-7	TRBD1	CASLGTGGPPPQYF	TGTGCCAGTCTCGGGACAGGGGGTCCCCCGCCGCAGTACTTC
once	TRBV7-2	TRBJ2-7	TRBD2	CASSFELAGNEQYF	TGTGCCAGCAGCTTTGAGCTAGCGGGGAATGAGCAGTACTTC
once	TRBV2	TRBJ2-1	NA	CASLLPPSYNEQFF	TGTGCCAGCCTACTCCCCCCCTCCTACAATGAGCAGTTCTTC
NA	TRBV30	TRBJ2-3	NA	CAWGQGTLTDTQYF	TGTGCCTGGGGCCAAGGGACACTCACAGATACGCAGTATTTT
NA	TRBV19	TRBJ2-2	TRBD1	CASSPRTGSGTGELFF	TGTGCCAGTAGTCCTCGGACAGGTTCGGGCACCGGGGAGCTGTTTTTT
once	TRBV10-3	TRBJ2-1	NA	CAIQQGFGPNEQFF	TGTGCCATCCAACAGGGTTTTGGCCCCAATGAGCAGTTCTTC
NA	TRBV15	TRBJ2-1	TRBD2	CATSLRGAGGRNEQFF	TGTGCCACCAGCCTGAGGGGAGCGGGAGGCCGCAATGAGCAGTTCTTC
NA	TRBV7-2	TRBJ2-7	TRBD2	CASSLEVRGGYEQYF	TGTGCCAGCAGCTTAGAAGTTCGGGGGGGCTACGAGCAGTACTTC
NA	TRBV7-2	TRBJ1-2	NA	CASSFKGAAPNYGYTF	TGTGCCAGCAGCTTTAAAGGGGCCGCTCCTAACTATGGCTACACCTTC
NA	TRBV6-4	TRBJ2-1	TRBD2	CASSGTSGAYNEQFF	TGTGCCAGCAGTGGTACTAGCGGGGCCTACAATGAGCAGTTCTTC
NA	TRBV11-2	TRBJ2-7	TRBD2	CASSPGLVSYEQYF	TGTGCCAGCAGCCCGGGACTAGTCTCCTACGAGCAGTACTTC